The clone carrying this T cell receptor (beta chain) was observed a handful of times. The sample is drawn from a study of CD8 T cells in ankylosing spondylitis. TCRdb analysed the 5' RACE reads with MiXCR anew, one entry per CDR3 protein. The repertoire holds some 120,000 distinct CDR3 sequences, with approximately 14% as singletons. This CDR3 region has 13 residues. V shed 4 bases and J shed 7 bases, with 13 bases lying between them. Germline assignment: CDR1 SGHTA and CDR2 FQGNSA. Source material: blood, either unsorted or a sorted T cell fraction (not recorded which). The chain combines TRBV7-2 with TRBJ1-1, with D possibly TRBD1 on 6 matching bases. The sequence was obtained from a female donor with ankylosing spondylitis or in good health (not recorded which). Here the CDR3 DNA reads TGTGCCAGCAGCTCAAGGAGGGGGGGTGAAGCTTTCTTT. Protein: CASSSRRGGEAFF.